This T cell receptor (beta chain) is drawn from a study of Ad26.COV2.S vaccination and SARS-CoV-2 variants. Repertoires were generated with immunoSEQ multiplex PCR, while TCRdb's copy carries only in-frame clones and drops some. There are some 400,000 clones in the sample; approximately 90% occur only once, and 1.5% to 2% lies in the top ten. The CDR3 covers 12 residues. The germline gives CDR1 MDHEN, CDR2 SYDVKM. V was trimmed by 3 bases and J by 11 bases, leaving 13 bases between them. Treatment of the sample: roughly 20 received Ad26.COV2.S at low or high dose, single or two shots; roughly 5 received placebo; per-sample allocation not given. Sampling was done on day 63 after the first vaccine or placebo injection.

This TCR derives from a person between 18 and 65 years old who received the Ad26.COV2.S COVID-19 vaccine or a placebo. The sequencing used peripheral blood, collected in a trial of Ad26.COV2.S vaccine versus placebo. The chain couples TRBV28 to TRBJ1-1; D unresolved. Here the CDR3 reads CASSLAGMEAFF. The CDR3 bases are TGTGCCAGCAGTTTGGCCGGTATGGAGGCTTTCTTT.